Listed here is a single TCR beta chain. Its antigen is undetermined. Time point described: recipient sample about 28 days before transplant, after cytoreduction. Samples: about 28 days before transplant, then days 30, 100 and 180 after. Looked up from germline, CDR1 is SGHNT and CDR2 is YYREEE (reference sequence). The CDR3 runs to 15 residues. Trimming removed 3 bases from V and 5 bases from J, with 17 bases in between. Sequenced by immunoSEQ multiplex PCR; TCRdb stores in-frame clones only, minus some. The sample lists tens of thousands of clones, 85% to 95% occurring once. This sample stems from a study of T cell clonotyping in hematopoietic cell transplantation. Points from the study as a whole: CD4 and CD8 repertoire contributions could not be separated without sorting. Graft donor and pretransplant recipient Inverse Simpson Index values predicted broader posttransplant TCR diversity. Pathologically expanded recipient clonotypes increased progressively from day 30 to day 180 as diversity fell.

This material consisted of peripheral blood mononuclear cells, taken before stem cell transplant. This receptor was obtained from a man aged 40-49 years with chronic myeloid leukemia. Some clones in this sample may be carry-over from other donors' samples. The rearrangement uses TRBV5-4 and TRBJ1-2; a possible D gene is TRBD1 (6 bases). As DNA, the CDR3 is TGTGCCAGCAGCTCAACAGGGCTGCTTGGGTATGGCTACACCTTC. Translated: CASSSTGLLGYGYTF.